At least ten counts were recorded for the clone carrying this T cell receptor beta chain. The data originate from a study of esophageal squamous cell carcinoma under preoperative chemotherapy. CDR3 size: 15 residues. Trimming took 3 bases from V and 7 from J; bases not matched to a gene: 5. Germline V CDR1 and CDR2: MNHEY, SMNVEV (reference sequence). Documented time point: after preoperative PTX-NDP chemotherapy. TCRdb ran MiXCR on the PCR reads and lists one entry per CDR3 protein. Found here are some 32,000 distinct CDR3 sequences, approximately 55% of them singletons; the top ten hold approximately 25%.

The clonotype was recovered from a human donor with esophageal squamous cell carcinoma. The donor label of this sample is uncertain. The chain carries TRBV27 and TRBJ1-6, with TRBD1 matching over 8 bases. Sampling was performed from a patient given preoperative chemotherapy. CDR3 protein: CASSLSGGENSPLHF. CDR3 nucleotide sequence: TGTGCCAGCAGTTTGTCAGGGGGCGAGAATTCACCCCTCCACTTT.